Each of the 14 T cell receptor beta chains below was sequenced from the same sample in a study of OX40 agonist ivuxolimab in advanced cancers. Using immunoSEQ multiplex PCR, the repertoire was profiled, and TCRdb retains in-frame clones only, with some absent. Here the sample spans tens of thousands of clones, roughly four fifths being singletons. Sample: CD4+ or CD8+ T cells sorted from blood, taken in a trial of the OX40 agonist ivuxolimab. All receptors come from an adult with an advanced solid tumor such as melanoma, head and neck, liver or kidney cancer.

This sequence joins TRBV7-2 and TRBJ1-4, with D perhaps TRBD1 (5 bases). Trimming took 2 bases from V and 8 from J, leaving 9 bases between them. The CDR3 spans 13 residues. Germline V gene sequence: CDR1 SGHTA, CDR2 FQGNSA. The DNA of the CDR3 is TGTGCCAGCAGCTTACAGGGTGTAGAAAAACTGTTTTTT. Its protein is CASSLQGVEKLFF.

This clone has just a few counts. The J gene is TRBJ1-5, the V gene TRBV6-1; tentative D call: TRBD1 (6 bases). Trimming cost V 0 bases and J 7 bases, with 16 bases left between them. The germline V gene encodes CDR1 MNHNS and CDR2 SASEGT. The CDR3 has 16 residues. CDR3 sequence: CASSEAAGGAYQPQHF. Here the CDR3 DNA reads TGTGCCAGCAGTGAAGCCGCCGGGGGGGCGTACCAGCCCCAGCATTTT.

DNA of the CDR3: TGTGCCAGCACCATGCGGAGCCCTAATGAAAAACTGTTTTTT. Amino acid sequence: CASTMRSPNEKLFF. The chain recombines TRBV7-3 with TRBJ1-4; no clear D. Trimming removed 7 bases at V and 3 bases at J, with 12 bases between. CDR3 length equals 14 residues. The germline V gene encodes CDR1 SGHTA and CDR2 FQGTGA. The whole variable domain, remainder taken from reference TRBV7-3 and TRBJ1-4, is GAGVSQTPSNKVTEKGKYVELRCDPISGHTALYWYRQSLGQGPEFLIYFQGTGAADDSGLPNDRFFAVRPEGSVSTLKIQRTERGDSAVYLCASTMRSPNEKLFFGSGTQLSVL.

V gene TRBV9 combines with J gene TRBJ2-3; a weak D match, TRBD2 (5 bases). V lost 0 bases and J 2 bases, leaving 7 bases between the germline ends. The CDR3 length is 14 residues. Germline lookup yields CDR1 SGDLS and CDR2 YYNGEE. CDR3 bases: TGTGCCAGCAGCGTAGGAGGGATCACAGATACGCAGTATTTT. Residues: CASSVGGITDTQYF. Combining the CDR3 with reference TRBV9 and TRBJ2-3 gives the whole variable domain DSGVTQTPKHLITATGQRVTLRCSPRSGDLSVYWYQQSLDQGLQFLIQYYNGEERAKGNILERFSAQQFPDLHSELNLSSLELGDSALYFCASSVGGITDTQYFGPGTRLTVL.

Sample share makes this clone medium-sized. This sequence joins TRBV5-4 and TRBJ1-1, with a tentative D call TRBD1 (5 bases). Trimming took 5 bases from V and 0 from J, leaving 20 bases between them. Germline CDR1 and CDR2: SGHNT and YYREEE (reference sequence). CDR3 size: 17 residues. In DNA form, the CDR3 reads TGTGCCAGCAGTTGGGGGTCATTCGGAAGCATGAACACTGAAGCTTTCTTT. This encodes CASSWGSFGSMNTEAFF.

The CDR3 DNA follows: TGTGCCAGCAGTATAGACAGGGTGTCCGGAAACACCATATATTTT. As protein: CASSIDRVSGNTIYF. V gene TRBV6-6 combines with J gene TRBJ1-3; TRBD1 agrees at 7 bases. The CDR3 spans 15 residues. Germline V gene sequence: CDR1 MNHNY, CDR2 SVGAGI (reference sequence). V shed 5 bases, J shed 4 bases, and the junction held 8 bases outside the gene matches.

V is TRBV5-6 and J is TRBJ1-5; TRBD1 is a possible D gene (6 bases). Trimming took 3 bases from V and 8 from J, leaving 15 bases between them. The CDR3 is made up of 14 amino acids. From germline, CDR1 is SGHDT and CDR2 YYEEEE. The CDR3 sequence is CASSSTGILEPQHF. The CDR3 nucleotides read TGTGCCAGCAGCTCAACAGGGATTTTGGAGCCCCAGCATTTT. The variable domain in full, completed from reference TRBV5-6 and TRBJ1-5, reads DAGVTQSPTHLIKTRGQQVTLRCSPKSGHDTVSWYQQALGQGPQFIFQYYEEEERQRGNFPDRFSGHQFPNYSSELNVNALLLGDSALYLCASSSTGILEPQHFGDGTRLSIL.

The chain links TRBV6-1 to TRBJ2-4; D unclear. V lost 5 bases to trimming and J lost 10 bases, with 18 bases between them. CDR1 MNHNS and CDR2 SASEGT come from the germline V gene. The CDR3 is 14 amino acids. In nucleotides, the CDR3 is TGTGCCAGCAGTTCCTCAACCGACGACGGGATTCAGTACTTC. Amino acid sequence: CASSSSTDDGIQYF.

The rearrangement links TRBV6-5 to TRBJ1-1, with D hard to call. Looked up from germline, CDR1 is MNHEY and CDR2 is SVGAGI. The CDR3 runs 13 residues. The V end lost 6 bases, the J end lost 0 bases, and 8 bases lay between the germline ends. CDR3 amino acids: CASRQAMNTEAFF. The DNA for the CDR3 is TGTGCCAGCAGGCAGGCCATGAACACTGAAGCTTTCTTT.

The CDR3 DNA reads as TGTGCCAGCTCTTCGGGGACAGGGCATGAAAAACTGTTTTTT. It specifies CASSSGTGHEKLFF. The gene calls are TRBV6-1 and TRBJ1-4; 9 nucleotides agree with TRBD1. The CDR3 extends over 14 amino acids. CDR1 and CDR2 (germline): MNHNS, SASEGT. V gave up 8 bases and J gave up 6 bases; unmatched junction bases: 7.

The rearrangement uses TRBV23-1 and TRBJ1-1, with 9 bases lining up with TRBD1. TRBV23-1 is flagged as an ORF with uncertain function. This CDR3 is built from 13 residues. With V trimmed by 8 bases and J by 1 base, 2 bases remained unmatched. The CDR3 sequence: CASDRGGNTEAFF. The CDR3 DNA sequence: TGCGCCAGCGACAGGGGGGGGAACACTGAAGCTTTCTTT.

In DNA, the CDR3 is TGTGCCAGCTCACCACCATCAGGGTTCGAAGAGACCCAGTACTTC. Translation gives CASSPPSGFEETQYF. The chain has TRBV18 and TRBJ2-5; maybe TRBD1 (5 bases). Germline V gives CDR1 KGHSH, CDR2 LQKENI. The CDR3 sequence is 15 residues long. With 0 bases removed from V and 3 bases from J, the gap between germline ends came to 11 bases.

This clone turned up a few times. The V call is TRBV30, the J call TRBJ1-1, with D maybe TRBD1 (5 bases). Trimming took 5 bases from V and 1 from J, leaving 8 bases between them. The CDR3 extends over 12 amino acids. Germline V gene lookup returns CDR1 GTSNPN and CDR2 SVGIG (reference sequence). CDR3 region: CAWETGNTEAFF. DNA of the CDR3: TGTGCCTGGGAAACAGGGAACACTGAAGCTTTCTTT.

This sequence joins TRBV5-6 and TRBJ2-7; D call uncertain. The V gene's germline CDR1 is SGHDT and CDR2 YYEEEE. V gave up 0 bases and J gave up 6 bases, with 7 bases separating them. This CDR3 is 12 amino acids long. Written as DNA, the CDR3 is TGTGCCAGCAGCTTGGGCAGGCGCGAGCAGTACTTC. Translated, it gives CASSLGRREQYF.